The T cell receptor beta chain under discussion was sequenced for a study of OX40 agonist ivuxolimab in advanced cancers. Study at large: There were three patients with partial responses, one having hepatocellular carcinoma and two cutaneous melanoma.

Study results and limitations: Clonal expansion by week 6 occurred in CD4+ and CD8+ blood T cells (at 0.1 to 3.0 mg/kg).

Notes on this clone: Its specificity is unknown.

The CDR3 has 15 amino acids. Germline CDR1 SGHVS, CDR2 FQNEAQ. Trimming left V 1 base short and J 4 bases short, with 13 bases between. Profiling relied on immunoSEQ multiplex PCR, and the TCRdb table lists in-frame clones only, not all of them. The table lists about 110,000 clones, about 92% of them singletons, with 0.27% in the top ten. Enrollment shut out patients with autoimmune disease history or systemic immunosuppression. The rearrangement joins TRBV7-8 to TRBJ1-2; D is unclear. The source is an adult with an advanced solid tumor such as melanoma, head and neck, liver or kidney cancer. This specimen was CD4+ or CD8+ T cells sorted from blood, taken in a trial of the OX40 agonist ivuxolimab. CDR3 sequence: CASSLGELGGYGYTF. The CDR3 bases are TGTGCCAGCAGCTTAGGAGAGCTGGGAGGCTATGGCTACACCTTC.